This T cell receptor beta chain is drawn from a study of T cells expressing NK-cell markers. Beta-chain TCR cDNA was generated via 5'RACE template switching with UMIs. TCRdb reprocessed the 5' RACE reads and reports one entry per CDR3 protein, with no DNA. The sample is made up of about 540,000 distinct CDR3 sequences, and the top ten hold around 4% of it. The sequence was obtained from a man aged 18 to 30 in good health. Sequencing input: blood T cells: a sorted CD56 or NKG2C T cell subset, CD4+ or CD8+ T cells, or bulk PBMC T cells (not recorded which).

The CDR3 sequence: CASSRGSYNEQFF. The chain has TRBV12-3 or TRBV12-4 and TRBJ2-1; TCRdb outputs TRBD2, but without DNA this stays unchecked. CDR3 length: 13 residues.